A selection of T cell receptor beta chains follows, all from one sample in a study of T cells in tumors after PD-1 blockade. The data were produced by immunoSEQ multiplex PCR, yet TCRdb's version contains in-frame clones alone and is incomplete. The table lists roughly 50,000 clones, over 70% of them singletons. The source was PBMCs, collected before anti-PD-1 treatment. All receptors come from a human donor with basal cell carcinoma. The conserved cysteine and the conserved F or W are not part of the CDR3 here. Clone size appears in some rows only: once, few, many, or a class for an expanded clone.

cdr3_aa clone_size v_call
ARLLAADTDTQY once TRBV2
ASGPDRDYQPQH - TRBV12-5
ASSLGPGAGNTIY - TRBV5-4
ASSQGQGLGNYGYT - TRBV2
ASSGDQPQH few TRBV2
ASENRVGEQY - TRBV6-5
ASSRGYNEQF - TRBV7-8
ASSISPGQSYEQY - TRBV9
ASSLADYYGYT - TRBV7-9
ASSKPTKSTQY - TRBV7-9
ASSSKGGGAGDTQY - TRBV5-4
ASSEALLTGARDTQY - TRBV6-1
ASSEDRGGQPQH medium-sized TRBV2
ASSTGLAVNEQF - TRBV19
ASSEARVRALNIQY - TRBV2
AISVGTGVFGELF - TRBV10-3
ASSLEGTVPNTEAF - TRBV5-1
ASGTRRWESGELF - TRBV6-5
ASSQVKLGSSGNTIY - TRBV4-2
ASRFSGGNTGELF few TRBV5-1
ASSQEPRGSETQY - TRBV4-1
ASSQTDRGDGYT - TRBV4-2
SVQLNTEAF - TRBV20-1
ASSSEGGEQY - TRBV5-1
ASRTGLRTDTQY - TRBV12-5
ASSIVRAGSYNSPLH - TRBV19
SATFQETQY few TRBV20-1
SVEEGASYEQY - TRBV29-1
ASSSSTGEGYT - TRBV5-4
ASSSRGAGMNTEAF once TRBV5-1
ASSQVTDYGYT - TRBV18
ASSITLAGGQHEQF medium-sized TRBV19
ASSQGTGRGNTGELF once TRBV4-1
ASGRGQGYEQY medium-sized TRBV12-5
ASSAKNTEAF - TRBV9
ASSRDRPNYGYT - TRBV21-1
ASSPLTPSSTDTQY - TRBV3-1/TRBV3-2